The next 2 T cell receptor beta chains were all read from a single sample in a study of blood T cell repertoires in COVID-19. TCRdb's table, derived via immunoSEQ multiplex PCR, lists solely in-frame clones and lacks some. The data hold 200,000 to 250,000 clones, with 88% observed a single time. Input material: PBMCs or T cells enriched from blood (not recorded which). These receptors were collected from a woman aged 30 to 39 who had been exposed to COVID-19.

V usage is TRBV5-4 and J usage is TRBJ2-7; 7 bases map to TRBD1. Unmatched junction bases numbered 3, after V lost 0 bases and J lost 0 bases. This CDR3 is 15 amino acids long. The V gene's germline CDR1 is SGHNT and CDR2 YYREEE (reference sequence). CDR3 sequence reads: CASSLVGTASYEQYF. CDR3 coding DNA: TGTGCCAGCAGCTTGGTCGGGACAGCCTCCTACGAGCAGTACTTC.

V gene TRBV7-9 combines with J gene TRBJ2-6; 8 bases agree with TRBD1. V lost 5 bases and J lost 4; bases outside the gene matches: 13. The CDR3 runs 18 residues. The V gene's germline CDR1 is SEHNR and CDR2 FQNEAQ (reference sequence). CDR3 sequence reads: CASSLSPGGAWGANVLTF. CDR3 nucleotide sequence: TGTGCCAGCAGCCTCAGCCCAGGGGGCGCGTGGGGGGCCAACGTCCTGACTTTC.